This T cell receptor beta chain was captured by sequencing in a study of technical replicates of blood from a few donors. The germline V gene encodes CDR1 MRHNA and CDR2 SNTAGT. The CDR3 has 15 residues. V trimming: 6 bases; J trimming: 5 bases; junction bases outside the gene matches: 5. Assay used: immunoSEQ multiplex PCR; TCRdb lists only in-frame clones, some missing. The sample holds some 81,000 clones; roughly 90% are singletons and the top ten take about 0.25%. The genes are TRBV6-4 and TRBJ2-3, with 13 bases aligning to TRBD2. Sequenced: T cells isolated from PBMCs. The TCR comes from a human donor in good health. The CDR3: CASRLAGGPGDTQYF. The CDR3 DNA sequence: TGTGCCAGCAGACTAGCGGGAGGGCCTGGAGATACGCAGTATTTT.